This is a list of T cell receptor beta chains from one sample in a study of shared clonotypes between healthy human individuals. Assay: immunoSEQ multiplex PCR; the TCRdb copy retains only in-frame clones and omits some. The table includes approximately 2,300,000 clones, around 93% detected once. The specimen sequenced was naive CD4+ T cells from PBMCs. Receptors were obtained from a young man in good health. Some clones in this sample may be carry-over from other donors' samples. Each CDR3 is given without its conserved first and last residue. The order of the fields is V gene, clone size, J gene, CDR3 protein. Clone size is not always given. Where it is, it says once, few, many or a class for expanded clones.

TRBV19	.	TRBJ1-1	ASSIQGIRTEAF
TRBV28	.	TRBJ1-2	ASSPTGRGYGYT
TRBV5-1	.	TRBJ2-1	ASSFSTSGGQF
TRBV7-9	.	TRBJ2-2	ATDYGVPTGELF
TRBV7-2	.	TRBJ2-5	ASSSRGGAETQY
TRBV29-1	.	TRBJ2-3	SVGTSLTDTQY
TRBV7-9	.	TRBJ2-7	ASSLKTGGRVHEQY
TRBV6-5	.	TRBJ2-2	ASSYEPGENTGELF
TRBV29-1	.	TRBJ2-5	SASIKPGVPRYQETQY
TRBV7-3	.	TRBJ1-1	ASSSSSGPGQGRAF
TRBV5-1	few	TRBJ1-1	ASSPTGGGTEAF
TRBV28	.	TRBJ2-2	ASRLAGVNTGELF
TRBV27	.	TRBJ2-1	ASSLGWGVKVNEQF
TRBV28	.	TRBJ2-5	ASSSPTGGGETQH
TRBV9	.	TRBJ1-5	ASSPGLGNQPQH
TRBV4-3	.	TRBJ2-5	ASSLHREGETQY
TRBV28	.	TRBJ1-4	ASTLGQDGDEKLF
TRBV4-1	.	TRBJ1-5	ASSLQTGGNQPQH
TRBV6-5	.	TRBJ1-2	ASRRNRQGNYGYT
TRBV5-4	once	TRBJ2-5	ASSLPAQQETQY
TRBV28	once	TRBJ1-5	ASSLTQDYQPQH
TRBV5-6	.	TRBJ2-3	ASTPDPLTDTQY
TRBV7-8	.	TRBJ2-1	ASSKGSGQSYNEQF
TRBV5-6	.	TRBJ1-1	ASSLVQKNTEAF
TRBV7-7	.	TRBJ2-5	ASSLGGAVQETQY
TRBV5-1	.	TRBJ2-4	ASSKRQGTLAKNIQY
TRBV5-1	.	TRBJ2-5	ASSSPFRGRAGETQY
TRBV7-9	few	TRBJ1-3	ASSLGVGNTIY
TRBV25-1	.	TRBJ1-1	ASSRTGGVTEAF
TRBV4-1	few	TRBJ2-1	ASSTGTSGYNEQF
TRBV28	.	TRBJ1-2	ASRTAGLRGYT
TRBV11-1	.	TRBJ2-7	ASSSGQDYEQY
TRBV4-3	.	TRBJ2-7	ASSQGTSGRIYEQY
TRBV4-2	.	TRBJ2-2	ASSGILNTGELF
TRBV18	.	TRBJ2-7	ASSDQAGVFDREY
TRBV19	.	TRBJ2-5	ASSIGGQGVETQY
TRBV19	.	TRBJ2-3	ASSTVGTGVTDTQY
TRBV7-3	.	TRBJ2-2	ASGYSDTGELF
TRBV5-1	.	TRBJ2-2	ASSLETAGELF
TRBV27	.	TRBJ2-5	ASSLYGPQETQY
TRBV14	.	TRBJ2-3	ASSQAFRFTDTQY
TRBV5-1	once	TRBJ2-5	ASSFQGERQQETQY
TRBV10-3	.	TRBJ1-1	AISVRGDTEAF
TRBV4-1	.	TRBJ1-1	ASSQVRLNTEAF
TRBV30	.	TRBJ1-2	AWSWKGAYGYT
TRBV6-5	.	TRBJ2-7	ASSFRDSSSYEQY
TRBV18	.	TRBJ1-4	ASSPQVMSATNEKLF
TRBV25-1	.	TRBJ2-2	ASSEPAYTGELF
TRBV5-1	once	TRBJ1-5	ASSTGDSSNQPQH
TRBV11-2	.	TRBJ2-1	ASSYQRTSQQF